A single sample is the source of the 32 T cell receptor beta chains below, sequenced in a study of blood T cell repertoires in COVID-19. TCRdb's table, derived via immunoSEQ multiplex PCR, lists solely in-frame clones and lacks some. The table lists tens of thousands of clones, 87% of them singletons, with about 9.4% in the top ten. Sequenced input: peripheral blood. These receptor sequences come from a human donor in a cohort sampled during active COVID-19.

The V call is TRBV27, the J call TRBJ1-2; D might be TRBD1 (6 bases). Germline CDR1 reads MNHEY; CDR2 reads SMNVEV (reference sequence). CDR3 length: 13 residues. V was clipped by 6 bases and J by 13 bases, with 21 bases between them. The CDR3 spells CASSLTTTGSPTF. The CDR3 DNA follows: TGTGCCAGCAGCCTAACTACCACAGGGTCCCCCACCTTC.

The chain links TRBV6-1 to TRBJ2-1; 7 bases line up with TRBD1. This CDR3 is 13 amino acids long. V gave up 1 base and J gave up 8 bases; unmatched junction bases: 2. Germline loops: CDR1 MNHNS, CDR2 SASEGT. The CDR3 DNA reads TGTGCCAGCAGTGAAGTCGGGACAGATGAGCAGTTCTTC. Amino acid sequence: CASSEVGTDEQFF.

The chain couples TRBV7-8 to TRBJ1-1; 9 bases map to TRBD1. The CDR3 extends over 15 amino acids. Germline CDR1 is SGHVS and CDR2 is FQNEAQ. J gave up 6 bases and V 1 base, and 6 bases lay outside the gene matches. For the CDR3, the DNA is TGTGCCAGCAGCTTAGAACAGGGGGCCGGGCCTGAAGCTTTCTTT. It specifies CASSLEQGAGPEAFF.

The chain recombines TRBV19 with TRBJ2-7; TRBD2 might be the D (5 bases). Germline values: CDR1 LNHDA, CDR2 SQIVND (reference sequence). The CDR3 consists of 15 residues. V gave up 5 bases and J gave up 3 bases, with 17 bases separating them. CDR3 DNA sequence: TGTGCCAGTAGTGTTAACTTGGACTCCCGCTACGAGCAGTACTTC. Translation: CASSVNLDSRYEQYF.

The chain uses TRBV7-2 and TRBJ1-2, with a weak D call TRBD1 (6 bases). The CDR3 runs to 15 residues. The germline V and J ends were trimmed by 2 bases and 3 bases, with 13 bases remaining between them. Germline lookup yields CDR1 SGHTA and CDR2 FQGNSA. CDR3: CASSLNGGGYYGYTF. CDR3 bases: TGTGCCAGCAGCTTAAATGGGGGGGGCTACTATGGCTACACCTTC.

The V gene is TRBV19, the J gene TRBJ1-5, with D tentatively TRBD1 (5 bases). The CDR3 is 15 residues long. With 2 bases removed from V and 1 base from J, the gap between germline ends came to 9 bases. CDR1 LNHDA and CDR2 SQIVND come from the germline V gene (reference sequence). The CDR3 sequence: CASSILEGSNQPQHF. The CDR3 DNA is TGTGCCAGTAGTATATTGGAGGGGAGCAATCAGCCCCAGCATTTT.

The chain recombines TRBV7-6 with TRBJ2-1; TRBD1 matches at 7 bases. Germline CDR1 reads SGHVS; CDR2 reads FNYEAQ. CDR3 length: 12 residues. Unmatched junction bases numbered 6, after V lost 5 bases and J lost 11 bases. This CDR3 reads CASSNIQGQQFF. The CDR3 DNA reads as TGTGCCAGCAGCAACATACAGGGGCAGCAGTTCTTC.

With regard to this clone: Compared with germline, one end of the junction differs, possibly owing to a read error. The chain couples TRBV7-7 to TRBJ2-5, with TRBD1 matching over 7 bases. Germline lookup yields CDR1 SSHAT and CDR2 FNYEAQ (reference sequence). This CDR3 comprises 15 residues. The DNA for the CDR3 is TGTGCTAGCAGCTTATCCCGGGACAGACAAGAGACCCAGTACTTC. It is translated as CASSLSRDRQETQYF. The full variable domain, its missing parts supplied by reference TRBV7-7 and TRBJ2-5, is GAGVSQSPRYKVTKRGQDVTLRCDPISSHATLYWYQQALGQGPEFLTYFNYEAQPDKSGLPSDRFSAERPEGSISTLTIQRTEQRDSAMYRCASSLSRDRQETQYFGPGTRLLVL.

The J gene is TRBJ2-7, the V gene TRBV7-9, with 9 bases that match TRBD1. The ends lost 5 bases at V and 10 bases at J; junction bases unmatched: 6. Germline V gene lookup returns CDR1 SEHNR and CDR2 FQNEAQ (reference sequence). This CDR3 spans 12 amino acids. The CDR3 coding sequence is TGTGCCAGCAGCCCGGGACAGGGACCTCAGTACTTC. Protein: CASSPGQGPQYF.

This CDR3 is CSARSGNEQYF. DNA of the CDR3: TGCAGTGCTAGATCGGGGAACGAGCAGTACTTC. The rearrangement links TRBV20-1 to TRBJ2-7, with D perhaps TRBD2 (5 bases). V was shortened by 2 bases and J by 5 bases, with 7 bases between the two germline ends. This CDR3 comprises 11 residues. The germline V gene encodes CDR1 DFQATT and CDR2 SNEGSKA (reference sequence).

CDR3: CASRSGDYEQYF. The CDR3 DNA reads as TGTGCCAGTAGGAGCGGGGACTACGAGCAGTACTTC. The rearrangement joins TRBV12-3 or TRBV12-4 to TRBJ2-7; 7 bases are shared with TRBD2. With V trimmed by 9 bases and J by 3 bases, 5 bases remained unmatched. The CDR3 extends over 12 amino acids.

This chain links TRBV15 with TRBJ1-5; D not certain. Germline values: CDR1 LNHNV, CDR2 YYDKDF (reference sequence). The CDR3 spans 12 residues. Trimming pared 5 bases from V and 4 bases from J, leaving 6 bases between. Here the CDR3 DNA reads TGTGCCACCAGCCTCCCTAATCAGCCCCAGCATTTT. Its translation is CATSLPNQPQHF.

The chain carries TRBV19 and TRBJ1-1; 9 nucleotides agree with TRBD1. CDR1 and CDR2 (germline): LNHDA, SQIVND (reference sequence). This CDR3 spans 19 amino acids. The V segment lost 4 bases and the J segment 1 base; nucleotides outside the gene matches: 16. The CDR3 nucleotides read TGTGCCAGTAGTAGGGGGACAGGGTCTTACTTTTCTGCGAACACTGAAGCTTTCTTT. It encodes CASSRGTGSYFSANTEAFF.

V is TRBV20-1 and J is TRBJ2-1, with D unclear. Germline values: CDR1 DFQATT, CDR2 SNEGSKA (reference sequence). The CDR3 sequence is 11 residues long. V shed 4 bases and J shed 10 bases, with 11 bases lying between them. The CDR3 loop reads CSANPISEQFF. Here the CDR3 DNA reads TGCAGTGCTAACCCCATTAGCGAGCAGTTCTTC.

The rearrangement joins TRBV19 to TRBJ1-5, with 7 bases lining up with TRBD1. V lost 5 bases and J lost 3; bases outside the gene matches: 4. Germline CDR1 reads LNHDA; CDR2 reads SQIVND (reference sequence). This CDR3 is built from 14 residues. In nucleotides, the CDR3 is TGTGCCAGTAGTGTGACAGGGCACAATCAGCCCCAGCATTTT. This gives the protein CASSVTGHNQPQHF.

This chain links TRBV11-2 with TRBJ2-1, with a possible D match to TRBD2 (6 bases). Germline CDR1 reads SGHAT; CDR2 reads FQNNGV. V dropped 6 bases and J dropped 8 bases, with 11 bases sitting between them. CDR3 length equals 12 residues. The chain's CDR3 is CASRGLRHEQFF. The CDR3 region has the DNA TGTGCCAGCAGAGGACTAAGACATGAGCAGTTCTTC.

The chain links TRBV19 to TRBJ2-2; maybe TRBD1 (5 bases). The germline V and J ends were trimmed by 3 bases and 1 base, with 9 bases remaining between them. This CDR3 contains 15 residues. Germline V CDR1 and CDR2: LNHDA, SQIVND (reference sequence). The CDR3 sequence: CASSMQGMNTGELFF. The CDR3 nucleotides are TGTGCCAGTAGTATGCAGGGAATGAACACCGGGGAGCTGTTTTTT. Drawing the rest from reference TRBV19 and TRBJ2-2, the complete variable domain is DGGITQSPKYLFRKEGQNVTLSCEQNLNHDAMYWYRQDPGQGLRLIYYSQIVNDFQKGDIAEGYSVSREKKESFPLTVTSAQKNPTAFYLCASSMQGMNTGELFFGEGSRLTVL.

Comment on this clone: Germline and junction disagree at one end, which may indicate a read error. The genes are TRBV19 and TRBJ1-5; TRBD1 matches 9 bases. The CDR3 contains 14 residues. Germline-derived CDR1 and CDR2 are LNHDA and SQIVND (reference sequence). The CDR3 loop is CASSIGTGNPPQHF. The CDR3, as DNA: TGTGCCAGTAGTATCGGGACAGGGAATCCGCCCCAGCATTTT. Full variable domain (rest looked up from reference TRBV19 and TRBJ1-5): DGGITQSPKYLFRKEGQNVTLSCEQNLNHDAMYWYRQDPGQGLRLIYYSQIVNDFQKGDIAEGYSVSREKKESFPLTVTSAQKNPTAFYLCASSIGTGNPPQHFGDGTRLSIL.

The rearrangement joins TRBV5-4 to TRBJ2-4; 11 positions match TRBD2. J was trimmed by 4 bases and V by 2 bases; bases with no gene match: 8. The germline gives CDR1 SGHNT, CDR2 YYREEE (reference sequence). The length of the CDR3 is 17 residues. CDR3: CASSFWGSGGEKNIQYF. The CDR3, as DNA: TGTGCCAGCAGCTTTTGGGGTAGCGGGGGGGAGAAAAACATTCAGTACTTC.

This sequence joins TRBV12-3 or TRBV12-4 and TRBJ2-1, with D possibly TRBD1 on 6 matching bases. Between the trimmed V and J ends, which lost 6 bases and 7 bases, there was a span of 13 bases. This CDR3 is 13 amino acids long. Here the CDR3 DNA reads TGTGCCAGCAGCCCCGGACAGCTTAATGAGCAGTTCTTC. Its translation: CASSPGQLNEQFF.

This sequence joins TRBV9 and TRBJ2-7; 8 bases map to TRBD2. The CDR3 length is 15 residues. After removal of 0 bases from V and 3 bases from J, the junction contained 5 bases not matched to a gene. Germline CDR1 reads SGDLS; CDR2 reads YYNGEE. CDR3 DNA: TGTGCCAGCAGCGTAGGCCCGGGAGGGGGCTACGAGCAGTACTTC. Protein: CASSVGPGGGYEQYF.

The rearrangement uses TRBV29-1 and TRBJ2-7; tentatively, D is TRBD2 (7 bases). CDR3 size: 16 residues. V dropped 6 bases and J dropped 3 bases, with 24 bases sitting between them. Germline lookup yields CDR1 SQVTM and CDR2 ANQGSEA. The CDR3, as DNA: TGCAGCGTGGGGGACTACGAAGGAAGAGGGGGCTACGAGCAGTACTTC. This gives the protein CSVGDYEGRGGYEQYF.

The rearrangement links TRBV5-6 to TRBJ2-5; 8 bases are shared with TRBD1. This CDR3 comprises 19 residues. CDR1 SGHDT and CDR2 YYEEEE come from the germline V gene. V gave up 4 bases and J gave up 6 bases; unmatched junction bases: 23. This CDR3 is CASSHVRDRDRGGSKTQYF. For the CDR3, the DNA is TGTGCCAGCAGCCATGTCAGGGATCGAGACAGGGGAGGTTCCAAGACCCAGTACTTC.

Written as DNA, the CDR3 is TGTGCCAGAGGACAGATATACACTGAAGCTTTCTTT. This codes for CARGQIYTEAFF. The V gene is TRBV6-4, the J gene TRBJ1-1, with D perhaps TRBD1 (6 bases). With 9 bases removed from V and 3 bases from J, the gap between germline ends came to 11 bases. This CDR3 region has 12 residues. Germline CDR1 is MRHNA and CDR2 is SNTAGT.

V usage is TRBV6-4 and J usage is TRBJ2-3, with 12 bases fitting TRBD2. The length of the CDR3 is 16 residues. The germline CDR1 and CDR2 sequences are MRHNA and SNTAGT. V trimming: 5 bases; J trimming: 3 bases; junction bases outside the gene matches: 6. The CDR3 here is CASSLLAGGGTDTQYF. As DNA, the CDR3 is TGTGCCAGCAGTCTCCTAGCGGGGGGGGGAACAGATACGCAGTATTTT.

This rearrangement joins TRBV5-6 to TRBJ1-1, with a possible D match to TRBD1 (5 bases). The CDR3 totals 18 residues. Germline loops: CDR1 SGHDT, CDR2 YYEEEE. The V end lost 0 bases, the J end lost 3 bases, and 21 bases lay between the germline ends. CDR3 region: CASSLASGYGVSDTEAFF. The CDR3 bases are TGTGCCAGCAGCTTGGCTTCAGGGTATGGGGTGAGCGACACTGAAGCTTTCTTT.

This clone was seen a handful of times. The chain is built from TRBV19 and TRBJ1-5, with D perhaps TRBD1 (5 bases). Germline V lookup: CDR1 LNHDA, CDR2 SQIVND (reference sequence). V was clipped by 5 bases and J by 0 bases, with 11 bases between them. This CDR3 comprises 15 residues. The CDR3 is CASSVAGDSNQPQHF. CDR3 bases: TGTGCCAGTAGTGTTGCGGGGGATAGCAATCAGCCCCAGCATTTT. Looking up the rest from reference TRBV19 and TRBJ1-5 gives the full variable domain: DGGITQSPKYLFRKEGQNVTLSCEQNLNHDAMYWYRQDPGQGLRLIYYSQIVNDFQKGDIAEGYSVSREKKESFPLTVTSAQKNPTAFYLCASSVAGDSNQPQHFGDGTRLSIL.

This clone was counted a single time. The chain has TRBV6-1 and TRBJ1-3; D possibly corresponds to TRBD1 (6 bases). V shed 0 bases and J shed 0 bases, with 12 bases lying between them. The CDR3 consists of 17 residues. Germline V CDR1 and CDR2: MNHNS, SASEGT. The CDR3: CASSEAGRGRSGNTIYF. CDR3 nucleotides: TGTGCCAGCAGTGAAGCGGGCAGGGGCCGCTCTGGAAACACCATATATTTT.

This chain's CDR3 is CASSIYGTSGSSGANVLTF. Here the CDR3 DNA reads TGTGCCAGCAGTATCTACGGGACTAGCGGTAGCTCTGGGGCCAACGTCCTGACTTTC. V gene TRBV2 combines with J gene TRBJ2-6; TRBD2 matches 11 bases. CDR1 and CDR2 from the germline V gene are SNHLY and FYNNEI. The CDR3 runs to 19 residues. Trimming cost V 5 bases and J 0 bases; bases outside gene matches: 9.

The chain uses TRBV19 and TRBJ2-2; 9 bases agree with TRBD1. This CDR3 is built from 15 residues. Germline V gives CDR1 LNHDA, CDR2 SQIVND (reference sequence). After removal of 4 bases from V and 6 bases from J, the junction contained 6 bases not matched to a gene. CDR3 coding DNA: TGTGCCAGTAGTACACAGGGGGCAGAGTCCGGGGAGCTGTTTTTT. This gives the protein CASSTQGAESGELFF. The full variable domain, its missing parts supplied by reference TRBV19 and TRBJ2-2, is DGGITQSPKYLFRKEGQNVTLSCEQNLNHDAMYWYRQDPGQGLRLIYYSQIVNDFQKGDIAEGYSVSREKKESFPLTVTSAQKNPTAFYLCASSTQGAESGELFFGEGSRLTVL.

This clone was seen a single time. The chain uses TRBV27 and TRBJ2-7; 7 bases align to TRBD1. This CDR3 is 14 amino acids long. In germline, CDR1 is MNHEY, CDR2 SMNVEV (reference sequence). V was clipped by 5 bases and J by 3 bases; unmatched bases: 7. The CDR3 DNA sequence: TGTGCCAGCAGTCCATGGGGACAGATCTACGAGCAGTACTTC. Residues: CASSPWGQIYEQYF.

The gene calls are TRBV18 and TRBJ1-1; unclear D gene. Germline values: CDR1 KGHSH, CDR2 LQKENI. This CDR3 has 14 residues. Trimming removed 2 bases from V and 0 bases from J, with 7 bases in between. CDR3 nucleotides: TGTGCCAGCTCACCAACCGAGCTGAACACTGAAGCTTTCTTT. This translates into CASSPTELNTEAFF.